The present T cell receptor beta chain was sequenced within a study of early T cells in non-severe SARS-CoV-2 infection. Study-level results: Database matching using VDJdb favored anti-spike CD8 responses, with private and CD4 specificities left missing.

As part of library construction, unique molecular identifiers were attached to individual cDNA molecules. TCRdb ran MiXCR on the 5' RACE reads and lists one entry per CDR3 protein. The table has 55,000 or so distinct CDR3 sequences, around 10% seen once. J gave up 2 bases and V 4 bases, and 5 bases lay outside the gene matches. Germline CDR1 is DFQATT and CDR2 is SNEGSKA (reference sequence). The CDR3 consists of 15 residues. Only a few counts were recorded for this clonotype. Its target is unknown. The chain combines TRBV20-1 with TRBJ2-2; TRBD1 matches 9 bases. This clonotype was sampled from an adult who was a healthcare worker with PCR-confirmed SARS-CoV-2 infection or an uninfected control (not recorded which). Material for sequencing was whole blood. The CDR3 nucleotides read TGCAGTGCTAACCGGGACAGGGTTAACACCGGGGAGCTGTTTTTT. It specifies CSANRDRVNTGELFF.